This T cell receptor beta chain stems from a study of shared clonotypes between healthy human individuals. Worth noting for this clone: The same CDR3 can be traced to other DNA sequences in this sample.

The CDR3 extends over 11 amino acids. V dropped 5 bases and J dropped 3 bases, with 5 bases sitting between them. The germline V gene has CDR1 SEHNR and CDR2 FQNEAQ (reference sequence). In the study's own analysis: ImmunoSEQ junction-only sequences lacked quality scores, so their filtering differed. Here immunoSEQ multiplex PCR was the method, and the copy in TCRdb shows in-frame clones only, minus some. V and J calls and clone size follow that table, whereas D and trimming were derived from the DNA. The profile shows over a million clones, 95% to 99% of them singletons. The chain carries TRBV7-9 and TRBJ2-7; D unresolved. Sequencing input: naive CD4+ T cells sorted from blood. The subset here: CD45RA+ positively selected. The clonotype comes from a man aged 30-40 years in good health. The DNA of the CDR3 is TGTGCCAGCAGCCCGCTCTACGAGCAGTACTTC. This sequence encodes CASSPLYEQYF.